This T cell receptor beta chain was sequenced in a study of radiation and T cells in renal cell carcinoma. Findings of the study overall: In blood, top tumor clones expanded by 2 weeks, shrinking by 4.

Of note for this clone: Its target is unknown.

The V end was cut by 3 bases, the J end by 4 bases, with 15 bases between. This CDR3 contains 15 residues. Germline V CDR1 and CDR2: SGHAT, FQNNGV. This sample's time point: baseline pretreatment blood. Treatment here: 15 Gy SBRT to primary tumor, nephrectomy 4 weeks later. Profiling relied on immunoSEQ multiplex PCR, and the TCRdb table lists in-frame clones only, not all of them. The sample has approximately 100,000 clones, 86% seen once. This TCR came from a middle-aged man with renal cell carcinoma. The source material was blood, sampled from a patient whose treatment included radiotherapy and nephrectomy. The chain carries TRBV11-2 and TRBJ2-5; D might be TRBD2 (6 bases). CDR3 residues: CASSLGTSGVETQYF. Here the CDR3 DNA reads TGTGCCAGCAGCTTGGGGACCTCGGGGGTAGAGACCCAGTACTTC.